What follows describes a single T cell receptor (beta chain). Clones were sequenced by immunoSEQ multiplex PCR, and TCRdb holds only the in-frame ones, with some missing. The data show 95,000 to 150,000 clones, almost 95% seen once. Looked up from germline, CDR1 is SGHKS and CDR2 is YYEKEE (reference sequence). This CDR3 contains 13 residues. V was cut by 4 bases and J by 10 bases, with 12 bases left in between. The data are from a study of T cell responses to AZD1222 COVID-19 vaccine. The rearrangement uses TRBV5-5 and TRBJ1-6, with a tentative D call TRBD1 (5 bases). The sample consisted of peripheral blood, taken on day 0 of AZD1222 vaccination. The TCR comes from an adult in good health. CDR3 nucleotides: TGTGCCAGCAGCCTCGGGACGGGCTCACCCCTCCACTTT. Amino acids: CASSLGTGSPLHF. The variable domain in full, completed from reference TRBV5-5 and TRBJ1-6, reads DAGVTQSPTHLIKTRGQQVTLRCSPISGHKSVSWYQQVLGQGPQFIFQYYEKEERGRGNFPDRFSARQFPNYSSELNVNALLLGDSALYLCASSLGTGSPLHFGNGTRLTVT.